This TCR beta chain was sequenced in a study of resident and recirculating memory T cells in vitiligo. On the study more broadly: Samples were epidermis from two lesional and two nonlesional sites, plus PBMCs. The samples were homogenized without cell sorting before genomic DNA extraction.

Clones were sequenced by immunoSEQ multiplex PCR, and TCRdb holds only the in-frame ones, with some missing. The table lists tens of thousands of clones, 92% of them singletons. Germline CDR1 is MNHNS and CDR2 is SASEGT. There are 16 residues in the CDR3. The V gene end was trimmed by 4 bases and the J gene end by 4 bases; junction bases not matched to a gene: 4. The material sequenced was blood. This receptor was obtained from a male donor with vitiligo. The chain is built from TRBV6-1 and TRBJ2-3; 14 nucleotides match TRBD2. The CDR3 here is CASSGLAGGRADTQYF. CDR3 nucleotide sequence: TGTGCCAGCAGTGGACTAGCGGGAGGGCGGGCAGATACGCAGTATTTT.